This passage covers 4 T cell receptor beta chains from one sample sequenced in a study of cytomegalovirus exposure and HLA in healthy donors. Both 60 Vbeta primers and 13 Jbeta primers went into the PCR. Clones were read by immunoSEQ multiplex PCR, and TCRdb kept only the in-frame ones, dropping some. Counted here are about 160,000 clones, approximately 78% occurring once; the ten biggest clones make up over 0.85%. The sequenced sample was PBMCs. These receptor sequences come from a girl aged 2-10 years in good health and CMV-seropositive.

This sequence joins TRBV30 and TRBJ2-3; 8 nucleotides match TRBD1. The V and J ends lost 5 bases and 2 bases, in that order; junction bases with no gene match: 9. CDR3 length: 15 residues. CDR1 is GTSNPN and CDR2 is SVGIG in the germline V gene (reference sequence). The CDR3 coding sequence is TGTGCCTGGGGACCGGGACAGGTTCTCACAGATACGCAGTATTTT. The encoded protein is CAWGPGQVLTDTQYF.

The chain recombines TRBV19 with TRBJ1-5, with D possibly being TRBD1 (6 bases). The CDR3 is 14 amino acids. Trimming took off 3 bases at V and 9 bases at J, with 15 bases between the two ends. Germline values: CDR1 LNHDA, CDR2 SQIVND (reference sequence). The CDR3, as DNA: TGTGCCAGTAGTATGGGTCTGGGGACACTGCCCCAGCATTTT. Its protein product is CASSMGLGTLPQHF.

This chain uses TRBV18 with TRBJ1-1; D ambiguous. The CDR3 runs to 16 residues. The germline gives CDR1 KGHSH, CDR2 LQKENI. The V gene lost 1 base and the J gene lost 5 bases, with 17 bases spanning the gap. Here the CDR3 DNA reads TGTGCCAGCTCACCACAGGGATGGCGGGTTGAGACTGAAGCTTTCTTT. Translation gives CASSPQGWRVETEAFF. Together with reference TRBV18 and TRBJ1-1, the CDR3 gives the full variable domain: NAGVMQNPRHLVRRRGQEARLRCSPMKGHSHVYWYRQLPEEGLKFMVYLQKENIIDESGMPKERFSAEFPKEGPSILRIQQVVRGDSAAYFCASSPQGWRVETEAFFGQGTRLTVV.

The V gene is TRBV5-6, the J gene TRBJ2-4; D remains ambiguous. CDR3 length: 14 amino acids. Germline lookup yields CDR1 SGHDT and CDR2 YYEEEE. The ends were cut back, 4 bases at V and 1 base at J, with 9 bases in the middle. CDR3 nucleotides: TGTGCCAGCAGCCATAGTATGGCCAAAAACATTCAGTACTTC. Translated, it gives CASSHSMAKNIQYF.